The 10 T cell receptor beta chains below were found in one sample sequenced in a study of cytomegalovirus exposure and HLA in healthy donors. This PCR relied on a set of 60 Vbeta primers and 13 Jbeta primers. Using immunoSEQ multiplex PCR, the repertoire was profiled, and TCRdb retains in-frame clones only, with some absent. Among about 190,000 clones listed, around 87% were seen once. Sequencing input: PBMCs. The origin of the receptors is a woman younger than 35 in good health and CMV-seronegative.

Worth noting for this clone: Other DNA sequences in this specimen translate into the identical CDR3. The chain employs TRBV9 and TRBJ2-1, with 13 nucleotides matching TRBD2. CDR3 length: 17 residues. The germline CDR1 and CDR2 sequences are SGDLS and YYNGEE. J was trimmed by 8 bases and V by 0 bases; bases with no gene match: 8. CDR3 protein: CASSVAFTSGGAHEQFF. For the CDR3, the DNA is TGTGCCAGCAGCGTAGCTTTCACTAGCGGGGGGGCTCATGAGCAGTTCTTC. Combining the CDR3 with reference TRBV9 and TRBJ2-1 gives the whole variable domain DSGVTQTPKHLITATGQRVTLRCSPRSGDLSVYWYQQSLDQGLQFLIQYYNGEERAKGNILERFSAQQFPDLHSELNLSSLELGDSALYFCASSVAFTSGGAHEQFFGPGTRLTVL.

V is TRBV27 and J is TRBJ2-7; D remains ambiguous. Germline CDR1 reads MNHEY; CDR2 reads SMNVEV (reference sequence). This CDR3 spans 13 amino acids. The germline V and J ends were trimmed by 4 bases and 0 bases, with 7 bases remaining between them. The CDR3 DNA is TGTGCCAGCAGTTGGAGAAGCTCCTACGAGCAGTACTTC. Protein sequence: CASSWRSSYEQYF.

J is TRBJ1-1 and V is TRBV5-4, with a weak D call TRBD1 (6 bases). The ends were cut back, 3 bases at V and 1 base at J, with 13 bases in the middle. This CDR3 is 15 amino acids long. Germline V gives CDR1 SGHNT, CDR2 YYREEE (reference sequence). CDR3 nucleotide sequence: TGTGCCAGCAGCTCCCGCGGCAGGGGGAACACTGAAGCTTTCTTT. Protein: CASSSRGRGNTEAFF.

Details on this clone: One junction end does not reproduce the germline sequence, and a read error may be involved. The chain recombines TRBV10-3 with TRBJ2-3; maybe TRBD2 (6 bases). Germline-derived CDR1 and CDR2 are ENHRY and SYGVKD. The CDR3 has 12 amino acids. CDR3 amino acids: CAITEGGDTQYF. CDR3 nucleotide sequence: TGTGCCATCACTGAGGGAGGAGATACGCAGTATTTT.

This clone was counted a few times. This chain links TRBV27 with TRBJ1-2, with TRBD1 matching over 8 bases. Germline assignment: CDR1 MNHEY and CDR2 SMNVEV (reference sequence). The trim removed 5 bases at V and 7 bases at J, leaving 12 bases unmatched. This CDR3 region has 15 residues. CDR3 sequence: CASSLALNRGAGYTF. The CDR3 nucleotides are TGTGCCAGCAGTCTCGCCCTCAACAGGGGGGCTGGCTACACCTTC.

This chain links TRBV2 with TRBJ2-7; 8 positions agree with TRBD1. Germline CDR1 reads SNHLY; CDR2 reads FYNNEI. The CDR3 is 15 amino acids. With V trimmed by 6 bases and J by 1 base, 8 bases remained unmatched. This CDR3 is CASSDTGGLSYEQYF. CDR3 nucleotides: TGTGCCAGCAGCGATACAGGGGGGCTATCCTACGAGCAGTACTTC.

This sequence joins TRBV5-6 and TRBJ1-2; a possible D gene is TRBD1 (6 bases). The CDR3 has 12 amino acids. Looked up from germline, CDR1 is SGHDT and CDR2 is YYEEEE. Trimming shortened V by 4 bases and J by 4 bases, and 8 bases separated the two germline ends. The CDR3 DNA is TGTGCCAGCAGCGCGGACAGCTATGGCTACACCTTC. Residues: CASSADSYGYTF.

This clone turned up a few times. V usage is TRBV6-4 and J usage is TRBJ1-1; no clear D. Germline assignment: CDR1 MRHNA and CDR2 SNTAGT. V was clipped by 9 bases and J by 1 base, with 12 bases between them. This CDR3 is 13 amino acids long. CDR3 amino acids: CASGEEENTEAFF. The CDR3 DNA follows: TGTGCCAGTGGGGAGGAGGAGAACACTGAAGCTTTCTTT.

This chain links TRBV5-1 with TRBJ2-3, with D possibly TRBD1 on 5 matching bases. This CDR3 is 16 amino acids long. Trimming took off 0 bases at V and 0 bases at J, with 11 bases between the two ends. Germline-derived CDR1 and CDR2 are SGHRS and YFSETQ. CDR3 in DNA: TGCGCCAGCAGCTTGGAGGGGTCGATAAGCACAGATACGCAGTATTTT. This encodes CASSLEGSISTDTQYF.

This clone was found a few times. This chain links TRBV30 with TRBJ1-2; D is perhaps TRBD1 (5 bases). The CDR3 is 16 amino acids. Germline V lookup: CDR1 GTSNPN, CDR2 SVGIG (reference sequence). Between the trimmed V and J ends, which lost 3 bases and 8 bases, there was a span of 25 bases. The CDR3 spells CAWSVKPGGGRDGYTF. The CDR3 region has the DNA TGTGCCTGGAGCGTAAAACCTGGGGGGGGAAGAGACGGCTACACCTTC. The full variable domain, rest sourced from reference TRBV30 and TRBJ1-2, is SQTIHQWPATLVQPVGSPLSLECTVEGTSNPNLYWYRQAAGRGLQLLFYSVGIGQISSEVPQNLSASRPQDRQFILSSKKLLLSDSGFYLCAWSVKPGGGRDGYTFGSGTRLTVV.